Shown below are 10 T cell receptor beta chains from a single sample sequenced in a study of blood T cell repertoires in COVID-19. Profiled with immunoSEQ multiplex PCR; TCRdb holds only in-frame clones, not every one. The sample has 140,000 or so clones, 65% to 90% seen once. The sequenced sample was peripheral blood. These receptors were obtained from a man aged 45 to 65 with acute or convalescent COVID-19.

V gene TRBV30 combines with J gene TRBJ1-2, with a weak D call TRBD1 (5 bases). The V end was cut by 2 bases, the J end by 10 bases, with 14 bases between. This CDR3 has 12 residues. Per germline, CDR1 GTSNPN and CDR2 SVGIG (reference sequence). The DNA for the CDR3 is TGTGCCTGGAGTAGGCAGGGAAAGACCTACACCTTC. Its translation is CAWSRQGKTYTF.

Details on this clone: Other nucleotide sequences from this sample produce the same CDR3. The gene calls are TRBV5-1 and TRBJ2-7, with 10 bases aligning to TRBD1. Trimming removed 4 bases from V and 2 bases from J; junction bases left unmatched: 3. From germline, CDR1 is SGHRS and CDR2 YFSETQ. This CDR3 comprises 14 residues. The CDR3 here is CASSPGTGAYEQYF. The CDR3 coding sequence is TGCGCCAGCAGCCCCGGGACAGGGGCCTACGAGCAGTACTTC.

This chain uses TRBV18 with TRBJ2-1; 8 positions match TRBD2. Germline lookup yields CDR1 KGHSH and CDR2 LQKENI. This CDR3 spans 15 amino acids. The J segment lost 2 bases and the V segment lost 1 base, leaving 1 base of the junction unmatched. The CDR3 protein is CASSPLGLAYNEQFF. CDR3 nucleotides: TGTGCCAGCTCACCACTGGGACTAGCCTACAATGAGCAGTTCTTC.

CDR3 loop: CASSVPGDGNSPLHF. For the CDR3, the DNA is TGTGCCAGCAGTGTACCAGGGGATGGTAATTCACCCCTCCACTTT. The rearrangement uses TRBV2 and TRBJ1-6; perhaps TRBD1 as D (6 bases). From germline, CDR1 is SNHLY and CDR2 FYNNEI. CDR3 length: 15 residues. Trimming pared 4 bases from V and 6 bases from J, leaving 13 bases between.

The V and J genes are TRBV6-4 and TRBJ2-1; D perhaps matches TRBD2 (6 bases). Germline V lookup: CDR1 MRHNA, CDR2 SNTAGT. The CDR3 has 15 amino acids. Trimming removed 5 bases at V and 0 bases at J, with 11 bases between. CDR3 sequence reads: CASSRDSSSYNEQFF. The CDR3 DNA reads as TGTGCCAGCAGTCGGGACTCCTCCTCCTACAATGAGCAGTTCTTC.

The chain couples TRBV11-2 to TRBJ2-1; 11 bases map to TRBD2. Germline CDR1 and CDR2: SGHAT and FQNNGV. The CDR3 has 16 residues. Trimming removed 6 bases from V and 5 bases from J; junction bases left unmatched: 9. The CDR3 loop is CASRALGLADNNEQFF. CDR3 in DNA: TGTGCCAGCAGGGCCCTGGGACTAGCGGACAACAATGAGCAGTTCTTC.

For the CDR3, the DNA is TGCGCCAGCAGCCTACAGGGTCTTGGGGGAGAGACCCAGTACTTC. Translating gives CASSLQGLGGETQYF. The chain recombines TRBV5-1 with TRBJ2-5; D is possibly TRBD1 (6 bases). The length of the CDR3 is 15 residues. Trimming cost V 4 bases and J 4 bases, with 17 bases left between them. The germline V gene encodes CDR1 SGHRS and CDR2 YFSETQ.

The chain couples TRBV5-1 to TRBJ2-7; 7 bases fit TRBD2. V lost 5 bases and J lost 3; bases outside the gene matches: 8. This CDR3 comprises 14 residues. Germline V gene sequence: CDR1 SGHRS, CDR2 YFSETQ. The CDR3 spells CASRERGESYEQYF. For the CDR3, the DNA is TGCGCCAGCAGAGAACGGGGGGAAAGCTACGAGCAGTACTTC.

The genes are TRBV11-3 and TRBJ2-1; TRBD1 aligns across 8 bases. Looked up from germline, CDR1 is SGHNT and CDR2 is YENEEA. V trimming: 5 bases; J trimming: 0 bases; junction bases outside the gene matches: 3. The CDR3 covers 15 residues. The CDR3 DNA reads as TGTGCCAGCAGCCTGACAGGGGTCTCCTACAATGAGCAGTTCTTC. It encodes CASSLTGVSYNEQFF. Full variable domain (outside the CDR3, taken from reference TRBV11-3 and TRBJ2-1): EAGVVQSPRYKIIEKKQPVAFWCNPISGHNTLYWYLQNLGQGPELLIRYENEEAVDDSQLPKDRFSAERLKGVDSTLKIQPAELGDSAVYLCASSLTGVSYNEQFFGPGTRLTVL.

The chain joins TRBV7-3 to TRBJ2-1; a weak D match, TRBD2 (7 bases). Trimming left V 5 bases short and J 4 bases short, with 15 bases between. Per germline, CDR1 SGHTA and CDR2 FQGTGA. There are 15 residues in the CDR3. The DNA of the CDR3 is TGTGCCAGCAGCCCAGAACAGGGAGGGTACAATGAGCAGTTCTTC. It yields the protein CASSPEQGGYNEQFF. Filled out from reference TRBV7-3 and TRBJ2-1, the complete variable domain reads GAGVSQTPSNKVTEKGKYVELRCDPISGHTALYWYRQSLGQGPEFLIYFQGTGAADDSGLPNDRFFAVRPEGSVSTLKIQRTERGDSAVYLCASSPEQGGYNEQFFGPGTRLTVL.